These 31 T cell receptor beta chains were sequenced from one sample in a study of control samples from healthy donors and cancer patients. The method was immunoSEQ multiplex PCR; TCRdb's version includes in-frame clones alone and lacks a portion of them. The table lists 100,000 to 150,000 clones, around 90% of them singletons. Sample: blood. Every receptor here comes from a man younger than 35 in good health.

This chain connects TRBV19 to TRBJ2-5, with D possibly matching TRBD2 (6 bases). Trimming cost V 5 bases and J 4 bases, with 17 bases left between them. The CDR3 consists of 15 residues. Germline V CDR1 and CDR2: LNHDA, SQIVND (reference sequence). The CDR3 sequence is CASSVNSGVSETQYF. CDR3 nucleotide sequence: TGTGCCAGTAGTGTCAACTCGGGGGTATCAGAGACCCAGTACTTC.

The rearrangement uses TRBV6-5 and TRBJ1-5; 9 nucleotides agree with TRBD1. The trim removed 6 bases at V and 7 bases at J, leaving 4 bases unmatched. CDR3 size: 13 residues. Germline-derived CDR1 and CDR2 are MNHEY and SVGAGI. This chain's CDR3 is CASRGQGYQPQHF. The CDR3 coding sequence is TGTGCCAGCAGGGGACAGGGTTACCAGCCCCAGCATTTT.

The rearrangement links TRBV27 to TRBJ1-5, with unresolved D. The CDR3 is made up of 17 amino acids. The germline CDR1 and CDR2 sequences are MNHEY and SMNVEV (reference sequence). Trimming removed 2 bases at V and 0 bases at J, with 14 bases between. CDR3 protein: CASSLGSQEFSNQPQHF. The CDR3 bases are TGTGCCAGCAGTTTAGGTAGTCAGGAATTTAGCAATCAGCCCCAGCATTTT.

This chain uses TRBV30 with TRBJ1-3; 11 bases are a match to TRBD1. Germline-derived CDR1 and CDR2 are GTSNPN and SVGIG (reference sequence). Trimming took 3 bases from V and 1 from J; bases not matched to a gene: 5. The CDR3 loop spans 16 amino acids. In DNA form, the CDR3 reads TGTGCCTGGAGGCTCGGGGACAGGGGGTCTGGAAACACCATATATTTT. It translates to CAWRLGDRGSGNTIYF.

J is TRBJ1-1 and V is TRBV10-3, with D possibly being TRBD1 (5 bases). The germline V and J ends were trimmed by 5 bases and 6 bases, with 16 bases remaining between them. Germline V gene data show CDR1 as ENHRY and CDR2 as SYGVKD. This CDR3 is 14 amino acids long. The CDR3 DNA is TGTGCCATCAGTTTGGCCAGGGAAACGTCTGAAGCTTTCTTT. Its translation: CAISLARETSEAFF.

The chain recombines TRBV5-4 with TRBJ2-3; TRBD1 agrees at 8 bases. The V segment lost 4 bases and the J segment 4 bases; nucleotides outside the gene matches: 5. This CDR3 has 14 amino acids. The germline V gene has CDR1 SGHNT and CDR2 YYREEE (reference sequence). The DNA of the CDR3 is TGTGCCAGCAGCCCCGGACAGGGCGCAGATACGCAGTATTTT. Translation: CASSPGQGADTQYF.

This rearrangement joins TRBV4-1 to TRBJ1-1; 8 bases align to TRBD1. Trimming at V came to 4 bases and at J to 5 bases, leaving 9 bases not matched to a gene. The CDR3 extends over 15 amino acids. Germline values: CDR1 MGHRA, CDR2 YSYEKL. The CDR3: CASSRVRGLGTEAFF. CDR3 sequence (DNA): TGCGCCAGCAGCCGAGTCAGGGGGCTTGGAACTGAAGCTTTCTTT.

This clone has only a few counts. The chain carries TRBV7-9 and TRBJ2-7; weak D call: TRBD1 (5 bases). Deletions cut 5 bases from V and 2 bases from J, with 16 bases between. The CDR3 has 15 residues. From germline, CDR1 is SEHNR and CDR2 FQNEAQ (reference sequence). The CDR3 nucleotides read TGTGCCAGCAGCCCCTCCCGACAGAGTGCCTACGAGCAGTACTTC. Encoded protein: CASSPSRQSAYEQYF.

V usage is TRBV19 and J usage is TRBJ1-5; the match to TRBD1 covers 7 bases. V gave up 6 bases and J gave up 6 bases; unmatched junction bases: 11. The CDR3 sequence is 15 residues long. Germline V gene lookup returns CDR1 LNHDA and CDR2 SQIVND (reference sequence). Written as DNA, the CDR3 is TGTGCCAGTAGCACAGACAGGGCTGGGGGTCAGCCCCAGCATTTT. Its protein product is CASSTDRAGGQPQHF.

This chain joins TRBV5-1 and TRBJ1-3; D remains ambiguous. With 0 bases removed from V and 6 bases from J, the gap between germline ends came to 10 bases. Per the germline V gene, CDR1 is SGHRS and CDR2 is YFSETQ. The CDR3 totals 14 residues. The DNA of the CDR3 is TGCGCCAGCAGCTTGGGGGCTCGGGTAAACACCATATATTTT. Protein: CASSLGARVNTIYF.

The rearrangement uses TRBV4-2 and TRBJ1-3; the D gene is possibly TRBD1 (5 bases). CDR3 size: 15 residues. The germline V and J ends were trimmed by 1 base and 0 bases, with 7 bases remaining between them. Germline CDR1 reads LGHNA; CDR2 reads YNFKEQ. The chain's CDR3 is CASSQGQSSGNTIYF. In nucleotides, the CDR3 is TGTGCCAGCAGCCAAGGACAGAGCTCTGGAAACACCATATATTTT.

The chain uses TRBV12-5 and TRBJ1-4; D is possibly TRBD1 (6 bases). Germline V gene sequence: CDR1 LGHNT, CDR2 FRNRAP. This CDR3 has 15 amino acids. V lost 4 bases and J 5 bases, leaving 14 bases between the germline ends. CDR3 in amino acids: CASGSLQGRNEKLFF. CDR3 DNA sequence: TGTGCTAGTGGTTCGCTACAGGGACGGAATGAAAAACTGTTTTTT.

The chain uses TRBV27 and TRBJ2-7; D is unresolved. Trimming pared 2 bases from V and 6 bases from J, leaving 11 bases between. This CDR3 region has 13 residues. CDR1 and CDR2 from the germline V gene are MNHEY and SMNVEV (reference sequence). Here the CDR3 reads CASSLGLNGEQYF. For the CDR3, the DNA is TGTGCCAGCAGTTTAGGTCTTAACGGCGAGCAGTACTTC.

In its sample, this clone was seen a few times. In DNA form, the CDR3 reads TGTGCCAGCAGAGGACAGGGGGCCTTTCAGCCCCAGCATTTT. Protein: CASRGQGAFQPQHF. The chain links TRBV6-5 to TRBJ1-5; 11 bases fit TRBD1. V lost 6 bases, J lost 6 bases, and 4 bases stayed unmatched. Germline lookup yields CDR1 MNHEY and CDR2 SVGAGI. CDR3 length: 14 residues.

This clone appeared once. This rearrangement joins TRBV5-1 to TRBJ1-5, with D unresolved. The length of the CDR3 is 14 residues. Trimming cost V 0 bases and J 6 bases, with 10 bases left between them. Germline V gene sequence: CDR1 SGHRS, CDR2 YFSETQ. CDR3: CASSLEAGSQPQHF. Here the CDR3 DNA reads TGCGCCAGCAGCTTGGAGGCAGGCAGTCAGCCCCAGCATTTT. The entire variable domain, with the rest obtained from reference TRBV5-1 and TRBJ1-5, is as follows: KAGVTQTPRYLIKTRGQQVTLSCSPISGHRSVSWYQQTPGQGLQFLFEYFSETQRNKGNFPGRFSGRQFSNSRSEMNVSTLELGDSALYLCASSLEAGSQPQHFGDGTRLSIL.

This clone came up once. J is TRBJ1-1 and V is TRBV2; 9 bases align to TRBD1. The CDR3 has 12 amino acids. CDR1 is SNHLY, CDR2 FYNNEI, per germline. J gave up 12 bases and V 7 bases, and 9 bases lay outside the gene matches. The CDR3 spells CASTPDRGPTFF. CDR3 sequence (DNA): TGTGCCAGCACTCCGGACAGGGGCCCAACTTTCTTT.

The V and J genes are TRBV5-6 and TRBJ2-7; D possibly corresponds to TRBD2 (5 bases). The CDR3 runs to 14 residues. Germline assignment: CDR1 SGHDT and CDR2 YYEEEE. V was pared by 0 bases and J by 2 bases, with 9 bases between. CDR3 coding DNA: TGTGCCAGCAGCTTGGCGGGAAGCACCTACGAGCAGTACTTC. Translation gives CASSLAGSTYEQYF.

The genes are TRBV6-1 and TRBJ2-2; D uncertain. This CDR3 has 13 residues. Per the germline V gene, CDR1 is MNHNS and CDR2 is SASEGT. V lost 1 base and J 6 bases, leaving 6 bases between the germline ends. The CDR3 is CASSEEPSGELFF. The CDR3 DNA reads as TGTGCCAGCAGTGAAGAGCCGTCCGGGGAGCTGTTTTTT.

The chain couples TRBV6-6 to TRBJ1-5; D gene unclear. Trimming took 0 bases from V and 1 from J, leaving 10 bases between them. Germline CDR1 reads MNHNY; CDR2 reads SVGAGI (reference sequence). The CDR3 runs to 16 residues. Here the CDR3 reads CASSYSVGRSNQPQHF. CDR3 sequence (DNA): TGTGCCAGCAGTTACTCGGTGGGCAGGAGCAATCAGCCCCAGCATTTT.

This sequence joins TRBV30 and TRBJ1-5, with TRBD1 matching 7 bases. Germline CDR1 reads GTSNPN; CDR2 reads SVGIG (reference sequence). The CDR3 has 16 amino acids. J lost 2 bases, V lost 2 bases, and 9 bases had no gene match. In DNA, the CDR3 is TGTGCCTGGAGTCCTGGGACAGACTGGGGCAATCAGCCCCAGCATTTT. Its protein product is CAWSPGTDWGNQPQHF.

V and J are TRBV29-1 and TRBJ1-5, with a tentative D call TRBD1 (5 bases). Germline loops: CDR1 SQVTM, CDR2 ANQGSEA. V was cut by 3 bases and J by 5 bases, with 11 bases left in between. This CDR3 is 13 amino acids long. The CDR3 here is CSVEAGDDQPQHF. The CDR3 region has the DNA TGCAGCGTTGAGGCGGGGGATGATCAGCCCCAGCATTTT.

CDR3 sequence: CASSQVGTGGEKLFF. The DNA of the CDR3 is TGTGCCAGCAGCCAAGTAGGGACAGGGGGTGAAAAACTGTTTTTT. V is TRBV3-1 (or the pseudogene TRBV3-2) and J is TRBJ1-4, with 11 bases identical to TRBD1. CDR1 is LGHDT and CDR2 is YNNKEL in the germline V gene (reference sequence). The V and J ends lost 1 base and 7 bases, in that order; junction bases with no gene match: 2. The CDR3 covers 15 residues.

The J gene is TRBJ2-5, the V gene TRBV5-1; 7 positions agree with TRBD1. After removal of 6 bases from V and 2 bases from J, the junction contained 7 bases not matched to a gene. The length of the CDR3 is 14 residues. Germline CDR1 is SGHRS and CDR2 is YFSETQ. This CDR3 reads CASTPGRGQETQYF. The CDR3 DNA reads TGCGCCAGCACCCCCGGCAGGGGGCAAGAGACCCAGTACTTC.

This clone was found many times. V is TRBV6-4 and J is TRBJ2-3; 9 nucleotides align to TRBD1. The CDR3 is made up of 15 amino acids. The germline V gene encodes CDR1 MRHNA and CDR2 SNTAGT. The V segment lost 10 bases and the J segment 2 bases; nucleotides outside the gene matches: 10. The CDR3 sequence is CATAPGTGTTDTQYF. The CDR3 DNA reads TGTGCCACCGCCCCCGGGACAGGGACCACAGATACGCAGTATTTT.

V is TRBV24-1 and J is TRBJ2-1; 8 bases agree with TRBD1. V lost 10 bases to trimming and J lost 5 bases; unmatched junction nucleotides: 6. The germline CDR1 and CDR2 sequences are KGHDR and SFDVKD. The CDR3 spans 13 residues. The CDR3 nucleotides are TGTGCCACTAGGTCAGGGGGCAACAATGAGCAGTTCTTC. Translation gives CATRSGGNNEQFF.

The chain's CDR3 is CASSWGTGSYEQYF. In nucleotides, the CDR3 is TGTGCCAGCAGCTGGGGGACAGGATCCTACGAGCAGTACTTC. The chain uses TRBV5-5 and TRBJ2-7; 8 positions match TRBD1. The V and J ends lost 3 bases and 1 base, in that order; junction bases with no gene match: 3. The length of the CDR3 is 14 residues. The V gene's germline CDR1 is SGHKS and CDR2 YYEKEE (reference sequence).

The CDR3: CASSEGGFFNEKLFF. The CDR3 DNA sequence: TGTGCCAGCAGTGAAGGGGGTTTTTTTAATGAAAAACTGTTTTTT. The rearrangement joins TRBV2 to TRBJ1-4; D is unclear. This CDR3 contains 15 residues. The V and J ends lost 1 base and 4 bases respectively, with 10 bases between them. Looked up from germline, CDR1 is SNHLY and CDR2 is FYNNEI.

CDR3 residues: CASSSGLAGGDEQFF. The CDR3 nucleotides are TGCGCCAGCAGCTCGGGACTAGCGGGGGGGGACGAGCAGTTCTTC. The chain is built from TRBV5-1 and TRBJ2-1, with 16 bases fitting TRBD2. The V segment lost 3 bases and the J segment 10 bases; nucleotides outside the gene matches: 4. Germline CDR1 and CDR2: SGHRS and YFSETQ. This CDR3 is 15 amino acids long.

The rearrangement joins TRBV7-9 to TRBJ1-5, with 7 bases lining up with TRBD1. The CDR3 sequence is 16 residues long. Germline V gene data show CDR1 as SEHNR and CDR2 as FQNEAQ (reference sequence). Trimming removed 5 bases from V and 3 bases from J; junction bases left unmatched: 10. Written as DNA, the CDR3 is TGTGCCAGCAGCCATTCCGGGACAGCCTTCAATCAGCCCCAGCATTTT. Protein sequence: CASSHSGTAFNQPQHF.

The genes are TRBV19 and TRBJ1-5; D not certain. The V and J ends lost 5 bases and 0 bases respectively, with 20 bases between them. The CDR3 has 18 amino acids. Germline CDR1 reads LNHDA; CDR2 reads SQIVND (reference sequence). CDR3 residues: CASSSMAAMTNSNQPQHF. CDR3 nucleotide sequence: TGTGCCAGTAGTTCCATGGCAGCCATGACGAATAGCAATCAGCCCCAGCATTTT.

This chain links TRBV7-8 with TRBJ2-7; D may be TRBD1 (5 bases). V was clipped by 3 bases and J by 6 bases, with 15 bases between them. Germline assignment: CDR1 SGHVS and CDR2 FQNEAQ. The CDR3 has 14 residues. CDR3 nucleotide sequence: TGTGCCAGCAGCTTGGTCCAGGGTATGGGCGAGCAGTACTTC. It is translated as CASSLVQGMGEQYF.